The source of this TCR beta chain is a study of T cells after yellow fever vaccination. The germline V gene has CDR1 MNHEY and CDR2 SMNVEV (reference sequence). Trimming removed 6 bases from V and 5 bases from J, with 13 bases in between. This CDR3 is built from 14 residues. Broader study findings: A large majority of primary-vaccination clones showed up again after the booster (around 95% CD4, 88% CD8). Clonotypes that responded to the vaccine were almost all undetectable in sorted memory subsets on day 0.

MiXCR was run by TCRdb on the 5' RACE reads, yielding one entry per CDR3 protein. The table shows some 27,000 distinct CDR3 sequences, with approximately 6% occurring only once. Remarks on this clonotype: This sequence may be a read error, since a much larger clone differs from it by one base.

The sample here was PBMCs, either bulk or a sorted T-cell subset (CD4+, CD8+, memory, or dextramer-sorted; not recorded which), taken on the day of the yellow fever booster vaccination. The receptor was isolated from a man aged 25-45 years who received the YFV17D yellow fever vaccine. The V call is TRBV27, the J call TRBJ2-2; D is uncertain. The CDR3 reads CASRLSSGTGELFF. The CDR3 bases are TGTGCCAGCAGGCTCTCTAGTGGGACCGGGGAGCTGTTTTTT.